Below, 3 T cell receptor beta chains from the same sample are listed, as sequenced in a study of blood T cell repertoires in COVID-19. Profiling relied on immunoSEQ multiplex PCR, and the TCRdb table lists in-frame clones only, not all of them. The data contain some 80,000 clones, 87% of them seen just once; the ten biggest clones take up roughly 3.1%. The specimen was peripheral blood. The source is a woman in her fifties or sixties with active or convalescent COVID-19.

This chain connects TRBV5-1 to TRBJ1-1; D possibly corresponds to TRBD1 (6 bases). V gave up 0 bases and J gave up 8 bases, with 8 bases separating them. The germline gives CDR1 SGHRS, CDR2 YFSETQ. The CDR3 consists of 12 residues. The CDR3 is CASSLVGTEAFF. DNA of the CDR3: TGCGCCAGCAGCTTGGTGGGGACAGAAGCTTTCTTT.

This clone was counted a single time. This chain connects TRBV6-6 to TRBJ2-3; D is uncertain. CDR3 length: 14 amino acids. V lost 5 bases, J lost 6 bases, and 15 bases lay in between. Per germline, CDR1 MNHNY and CDR2 SVGAGI (reference sequence). CDR3 residues: CASSQPRFVDTQYF. In DNA, the CDR3 is TGTGCCAGCAGTCAACCCCGGTTTGTGGATACGCAGTATTTT.

This clone is a singleton in its sample. V usage is TRBV10-3 and J usage is TRBJ1-1; TRBD1 might be the D (6 bases). The germline gives CDR1 ENHRY, CDR2 SYGVKD. This CDR3 region has 15 residues. Trimming pared 6 bases from V and 4 bases from J, leaving 18 bases between. The CDR3 coding sequence is TGTGCCATCAGAGCAGGGGCCGGGCGGGCCACTGAAGCTTTCTTT. Amino acids: CAIRAGAGRATEAFF.